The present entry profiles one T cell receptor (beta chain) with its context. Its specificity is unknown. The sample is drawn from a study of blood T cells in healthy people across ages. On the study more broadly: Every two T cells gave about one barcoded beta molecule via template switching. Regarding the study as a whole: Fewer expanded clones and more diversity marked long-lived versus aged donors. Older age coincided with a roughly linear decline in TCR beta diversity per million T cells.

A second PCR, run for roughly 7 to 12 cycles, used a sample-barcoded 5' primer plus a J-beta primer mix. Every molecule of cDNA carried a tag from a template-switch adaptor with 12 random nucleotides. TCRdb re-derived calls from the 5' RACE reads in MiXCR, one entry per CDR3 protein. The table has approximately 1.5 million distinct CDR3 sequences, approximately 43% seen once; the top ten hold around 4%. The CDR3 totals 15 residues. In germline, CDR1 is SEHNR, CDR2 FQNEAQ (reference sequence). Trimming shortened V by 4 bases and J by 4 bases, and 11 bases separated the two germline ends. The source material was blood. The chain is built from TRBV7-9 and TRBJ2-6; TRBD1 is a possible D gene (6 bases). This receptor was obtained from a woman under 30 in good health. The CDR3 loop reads CASSSRGEGANVLTF. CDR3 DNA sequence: TGTGCCAGCAGCTCCAGGGGCGAAGGGGCCAACGTCCTGACTTTC.